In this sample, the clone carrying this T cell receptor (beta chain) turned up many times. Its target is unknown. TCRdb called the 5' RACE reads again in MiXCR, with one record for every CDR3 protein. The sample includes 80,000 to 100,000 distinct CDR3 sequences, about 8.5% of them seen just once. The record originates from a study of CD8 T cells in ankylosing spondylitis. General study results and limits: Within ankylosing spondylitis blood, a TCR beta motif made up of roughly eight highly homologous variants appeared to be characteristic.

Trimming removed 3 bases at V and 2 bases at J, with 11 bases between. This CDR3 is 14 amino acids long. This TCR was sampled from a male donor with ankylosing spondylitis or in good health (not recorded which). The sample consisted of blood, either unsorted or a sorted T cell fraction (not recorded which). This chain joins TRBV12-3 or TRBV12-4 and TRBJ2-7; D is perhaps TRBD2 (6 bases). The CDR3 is CASSFLAGTYEQYF. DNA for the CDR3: TGTGCCAGCAGTTTCCTTGCGGGGACCTACGAGCAGTACTTC.